The clone carrying this T cell receptor beta chain came up once. This entry is derived from a study of cytomegalovirus exposure and HLA in healthy donors. The PCR made use of 60 Vbeta and 13 Jbeta primers. TCRdb keeps only in-frame clones here, not all; method: immunoSEQ multiplex PCR. The table lists 100,000 or so clones, 65% of them singletons. Sequencing was done on a sample of PBMCs. The source of this sequence is a young man in good health and CMV-seropositive.

CDR3 in amino acids: CASTSGVWTEAFF. The CDR3 DNA follows: TGTGCCAGCACTTCAGGGGTGTGGACTGAAGCTTTCTTT. J is TRBJ1-1 and V is TRBV25-1, with D possibly TRBD1 on 6 matching bases. CDR3 length: 13 residues. Between the trimmed V and J ends, which lost 7 bases and 5 bases, there was a span of 14 bases. In germline, CDR1 is MGHDK, CDR2 SYGVNS.